This T cell receptor beta chain was recovered during a study of CD8 T cells in ankylosing spondylitis (TCRdb year 2017). With regard to the full study: T cell receptor beta repertoires were profiled in healthy donors and ankylosing spondylitis patients so that disease-linked TCR variants could be found. Peripheral blood was sampled, and synovial fluid was additionally collected from ankylosing spondylitis patients. In total, the full study cohort was made up of roughly 110 healthy donors and 25 to 30 ankylosing spondylitis patients. Results and caveats for the whole study, not just this receptor: Some of the motif variants had been reported before in the synovial fluid and blood of reactive arthritis patients, a finding that suggests common disease-initiation mechanisms. A TCR beta motif of eight highly homologous amino acid variants appeared characteristic of blood from ankylosing spondylitis patients. Significant enrichment of the disease-linked clones was reported in matched synovial fluid samples from ankylosing spondylitis patients. The disease-linked clones had a CD8+ phenotype and were found at relatively low frequencies in peripheral blood.

The CDR3 numbers 14 residues from cysteine through phenylalanine. Only the CDR3 DNA stays, 42 bases, in frame from base 1. CDR1 and CDR2 were assigned from the germline V gene as SQVTM and ANQGSEA. Trimming leaves V shorter by 6 bases and J shorter by 4 bases, with the junction holding 7 bases beyond the gene matches. Synovial fluid samples were matched to blood samples from the same ankylosing spondylitis patients. TCRdb shows the sequencer as Illumina HiSeq 2500. TCR beta libraries were prepared by quantitative 5'-RACE with molecular barcodes. In the authors' own workflow: Disease-linked TCR variants were identified with a new computational method built on a probabilistic model of VDJ rearrangement. TCRdb reprocessing: public reads trimmed at Q25 with fastp, clones called with MiXCR, in-frame beta chains kept. Every CDR3 protein is listed once, alongside the most common genes and DNA of its rows. None of the V and J calls come from the authors' own analysis; TCRdb made them. The sample has about 140,000 distinct CDR3 sequences on record, approximately 9.2% of them singletons. 7.3% of the sample is held by the ten biggest clonotypes.

This clonotype appeared a few times. Its target antigen remains unknown. No much larger clonotype is one base removed from it; base qualities were not supplied. Sample: synovial fluid, either unsorted or a sorted T cell fraction (not recorded which). This TCR came from a male donor with ankylosing spondylitis. This chain joins TRBV29-1 to TRBJ2-1; 9 bases in the middle match TRBD2. The CDR3 region reads CSVGERGAYNEQFF. The DNA is as follows: TGCAGCGTGGGGGAGCGGGGGGCTTACAATGAGCAGTTCTTC.